The source of this T cell receptor beta chain is a study of shared clonotypes between healthy human individuals. Measured with immunoSEQ multiplex PCR; TCRdb has only the in-frame clones, and not every one. The sample holds 1,500,000 or so clones, about 96% seen once. Sequencing was done on a sample of naive CD4+ T cells sorted from blood. Sample subset: CD45RA+ positively selected. This TCR came from a man under 40 in good health.

CDR3 in DNA: TGTGCCAGCAGCTTGCGGTTCCTCCAAGAGACCCAGTACTTC. The encoded protein is CASSLRFLQETQYF. This chain joins TRBV5-6 and TRBJ2-5, with unresolved D. CDR3 length equals 14 residues. V shed 1 base and J shed 1 base, with 8 bases lying between them. Per the germline V gene, CDR1 is SGHDT and CDR2 is YYEEEE.